One and the same sample provided the 16 T cell receptor beta chains below, sequenced in a study of T-cell memory formation after mild COVID-19. TCRdb called the 5' RACE reads again in MiXCR, with one record for every CDR3 protein. This sample carries 210,000 or so distinct CDR3 sequences, more than 25% of them seen once, and the ten largest clones take roughly 11%. The sequenced sample consisted of PBMCs or a T cell subset sorted from them (not recorded which). These receptors came from an adult woman who had mild COVID-19 (a few samples of this study predate the infection). Cell type and time point are not known.

This clonotype occurred a few times. The genes are TRBV25-1 and TRBJ2-3; 9 bases map to TRBD2. V was clipped by 3 bases and J by 0 bases; unmatched bases: 19. The CDR3 consists of 21 residues. Looked up from germline, CDR1 is MGHDK and CDR2 is SYGVNS. The CDR3 here is CASSEGRTRGGLATSTDTQYF. The CDR3, as DNA: TGTGCCAGCAGTGAGGGCCGGACTCGGGGAGGACTAGCGACAAGCACAGATACGCAGTATTTT.

This clonotype has only a few counts. The V call is TRBV7-2, the J call TRBJ2-1; TRBD2 aligns across 8 bases. Looked up from germline, CDR1 is SGHTA and CDR2 is FQGNSA. The junction had 2 bases not matched to a gene; V was cut back by 1 base and J by 0 bases. The length of the CDR3 is 16 residues. As DNA, the CDR3 is TGTGCCAGCAGCTTAGGTAGCGGGGCCTCCTACAATGAGCAGTTCTTC. Protein product: CASSLGSGASYNEQFF.

This clonotype came up many times. CDR3 DNA sequence: TGCAGTGCTAGAGCCTCTGGCCTTGGGACCCAGTACTTC. Protein product: CSARASGLGTQYF. The chain links TRBV20-1 to TRBJ2-5; D is ambiguous. Germline CDR1 is DFQATT and CDR2 is SNEGSKA (reference sequence). The length of the CDR3 is 13 residues. V shed 1 base and J shed 7 bases, with 13 bases lying between them.

In this sample, this clonotype turned up a few times. The chain recombines TRBV9 with TRBJ1-2; 8 nucleotides line up with TRBD1. This CDR3 has 16 amino acids. Germline CDR1 and CDR2: SGDLS and YYNGEE. Trimming took 5 bases from V and 6 from J; bases not matched to a gene: 15. CDR3: CASRLEVAGQADGYTF. CDR3 nucleotides: TGTGCCAGCAGGTTAGAGGTGGCGGGACAGGCTGATGGCTACACCTTC.

The rearrangement joins TRBV7-3 to TRBJ2-5; 7 nucleotides agree with TRBD2. The CDR3 has 15 amino acids. In germline, CDR1 is SGHTA, CDR2 FQGTGA. V dropped 0 bases and J dropped 2; count of bases not matched to a gene: 3. The CDR3 DNA reads as TGTGCCAGCAGCTTAACTGGGGGGGATCAAGAGACCCAGTACTTC. This sequence encodes CASSLTGGDQETQYF. The full variable domain, in which reference TRBV7-3 and TRBJ2-5 provide the parts outside the CDR3, is GAGVSQTPSNKVTEKGKYVELRCDPISGHTALYWYRQSLGQGPEFLIYFQGTGAADDSGLPNDRFFAVRPEGSVSTLKIQRTERGDSAVYLCASSLTGGDQETQYFGPGTRLLVL.

The rearrangement joins TRBV4-2 to TRBJ2-3, with D unresolved. Per the germline V gene, CDR1 is LGHNA and CDR2 is YNFKEQ. Trimming stripped 0 bases from V and 6 bases from J, with 4 bases between. The CDR3 has 12 residues. CDR3 bases: TGTGCCAGCAGCCAAGATCGCGATACGCAGTATTTT. As protein: CASSQDRDTQYF.

This clonotype came up a few times. The chain joins TRBV7-6 to TRBJ2-7, with 7 nucleotides matching TRBD1. This CDR3 is 16 amino acids long. The junction had 14 bases not matched to a gene; V was cut back by 5 bases and J by 4 bases. CDR1 is SGHVS and CDR2 is FNYEAQ in the germline V gene. The chain's CDR3 is CASSENRGSPWYEQYF. CDR3 sequence (DNA): TGTGCCAGCAGCGAAAACAGGGGCTCCCCTTGGTACGAGCAGTACTTC.

This clonotype was recorded many times. The chain employs TRBV29-1 and TRBJ2-7; maybe TRBD1 (6 bases). The CDR3 runs 15 residues. The V gene's germline CDR1 is SQVTM and CDR2 ANQGSEA. V lost 6 bases to trimming and J lost 5 bases, with 23 bases between them. As DNA, the CDR3 is TGCAGCGTGATATTACTGCACAGGGCTTCTGACGAGCAGTACTTC. This codes for CSVILLHRASDEQYF.

The chain uses TRBV7-2 and TRBJ2-3, with 13 bases lining up with TRBD2. The CDR3 has 17 amino acids. Germline V gene lookup returns CDR1 SGHTA and CDR2 FQGNSA. The junction had 9 bases not matched to a gene; V was cut back by 5 bases and J by 4 bases. DNA for the CDR3: TGTGCCAGCAGCCTAGGACTAGCGGGAGTTTCGGCAGATACGCAGTATTTT. Protein: CASSLGLAGVSADTQYF.

There are many counts of this clonotype. The chain joins TRBV30 to TRBJ2-6, with 7 bases lining up with TRBD2. The CDR3 spans 16 residues. Trimming took 8 bases from V and 0 from J; bases not matched to a gene: 10. Germline V CDR1 and CDR2: GTSNPN, SVGIG (reference sequence). The CDR3 DNA follows: TGTGCCATTGGGGGGGTCACATACTCTGGGGCCAACGTCCTGACTTTC. Amino acids: CAIGGVTYSGANVLTF.

The CDR3 DNA reads TGCAGCGTTGAAGAGGGGAAACAGGGATCACTACCCTACGAGCAGTACTTC. Amino acid sequence: CSVEEGKQGSLPYEQYF. The genes are TRBV29-1 and TRBJ2-7; maybe TRBD1 (6 bases). The CDR3 has 17 amino acids. V dropped 0 bases and J dropped 2 bases, with 20 bases sitting between them. The V gene's germline CDR1 is SQVTM and CDR2 ANQGSEA.

In its sample, this clonotype was seen a few times. The J gene is TRBJ2-3, the V gene TRBV7-2; TRBD2 agrees at 13 bases. The trim removed 1 base at V and 9 bases at J, leaving 7 bases unmatched. This CDR3 comprises 16 residues. CDR1 is SGHTA and CDR2 is FQGNSA in the germline V gene. DNA for the CDR3: TGTGCCAGCAGCTTAGGACTAGCGGGAGGTCGGGAAACGCAGTATTTT. It yields the protein CASSLGLAGGRETQYF.

The genes are TRBV5-1 and TRBJ1-4; 7 bases line up with TRBD1. The CDR3 is 14 amino acids. Germline V lookup: CDR1 SGHRS, CDR2 YFSETQ. Trimming cost V 1 base and J 7 bases; bases outside gene matches: 4. CDR3 in amino acids: CASSLYRGGEKLFF. The DNA of the CDR3 is TGCGCCAGCAGCTTGTACAGGGGAGGTGAAAAACTGTTTTTT.

The rearrangement links TRBV2 to TRBJ1-2; D ambiguous. This CDR3 spans 12 amino acids. The germline CDR1 and CDR2 sequences are SNHLY and FYNNEI. Trimming removed 7 bases at V and 4 bases at J, with 10 bases between. This CDR3 reads CASTPDAYGYTF. The CDR3, as DNA: TGTGCCAGCACCCCAGACGCCTATGGCTACACCTTC.

This clonotype was seen ten or more times. The V gene is TRBV7-2, the J gene TRBJ2-3; 7 positions match TRBD2. Germline CDR1 is SGHTA and CDR2 is FQGNSA. J lost 5 bases, V lost 1 base, and 6 bases had no gene match. The CDR3 is made up of 15 amino acids. CDR3 DNA: TGTGCCAGCAGCTTAGATGCGGGAGTAATAGATACGCAGTATTTT. Translation gives CASSLDAGVIDTQYF.

The V and J genes are TRBV11-2 and TRBJ2-7; 7 bases are a match to TRBD1. The CDR3 is 13 amino acids. J was trimmed by 3 bases and V by 5 bases; bases with no gene match: 4. Germline V CDR1 and CDR2: SGHAT, FQNNGV. The CDR3 sequence: CASSVRQGYEQYF. CDR3 nucleotide sequence: TGTGCCAGCAGCGTTAGACAGGGCTACGAGCAGTACTTC.